Following are 20 T cell receptor beta chains from one sample sequenced in a study of T cell responses to AZD1222 COVID-19 vaccine. The method was immunoSEQ multiplex PCR; TCRdb's version includes in-frame clones alone and lacks a portion of them. The data hold around 180,000 clones, with around 90% observed a single time. Sequenced material: peripheral blood, taken on day 0 of AZD1222 vaccination. The receptor set was obtained from an adult in good health.

This sequence joins TRBV6-5 and TRBJ1-1; D not certain. Germline V CDR1 and CDR2: MNHEY, SVGAGI. The CDR3 extends over 13 amino acids. V shed 8 bases and J shed 5 bases, with 15 bases lying between them. The CDR3 spells CASFGRERTEAFF. In nucleotides, the CDR3 is TGTGCCAGCTTCGGAAGGGAGAGGACTGAAGCTTTCTTT.

The chain combines TRBV28 with TRBJ1-1; 7 bases agree with TRBD1. Germline CDR1 and CDR2: MDHEN and SYDVKM. The CDR3 contains 14 residues. With 7 bases clipped from V and 1 base from J, the junction kept 6 bases outside the gene matches. The CDR3: CASTEGARNTEAFF. Here the CDR3 DNA reads TGTGCCAGCACTGAGGGGGCGCGGAACACTGAAGCTTTCTTT. The full variable domain, with the rest looked up from reference TRBV28 and TRBJ1-1, is DVKVTQSSRYLVKRTGEKVFLECVQDMDHENMFWYRQDPGLGLRLIYFSYDVKMKEKGDIPEGYSVSREKKERFSLILESASTNQTSMYLCASTEGARNTEAFFGQGTRLTVV.

The chain is built from TRBV18 and TRBJ1-4; TRBD1 is a possible D gene (5 bases). V was clipped by 2 bases and J by 6 bases, with 13 bases between them. Germline V gene data show CDR1 as KGHSH and CDR2 as LQKENI. The CDR3 consists of 15 residues. CDR3 sequence reads: CASSPEGPAYEKLFF. In DNA, the CDR3 is TGTGCCAGCTCACCAGAGGGACCCGCCTATGAAAAACTGTTTTTT.

The gene calls are TRBV27 and TRBJ1-2, with D uncertain. V was cut by 6 bases and J by 0 bases, with 14 bases left in between. CDR1 and CDR2 from the germline V gene are MNHEY and SMNVEV (reference sequence). The CDR3 extends over 15 amino acids. The CDR3 is CASSRGDGANYGYTF. Written as DNA, the CDR3 is TGTGCCAGCAGCCGGGGAGACGGAGCTAACTATGGCTACACCTTC.

The V and J genes are TRBV4-1 and TRBJ1-2; D not resolved. The V and J ends lost 3 bases and 8 bases respectively, with 19 bases between them. The CDR3 length is 15 residues. Germline CDR1 is MGHRA and CDR2 is YSYEKL. Written as DNA, the CDR3 is TGCGCCAGCAGCCACCAGCCTACCTTAAGGGAAGGCTACACCTTC. It specifies CASSHQPTLREGYTF.

The V and J genes are TRBV7-3 and TRBJ1-1; D perhaps matches TRBD1 (5 bases). V lost 5 bases, J lost 4 bases, and 14 bases lay in between. CDR3 length: 14 amino acids. Per the germline V gene, CDR1 is SGHTA and CDR2 is FQGTGA. The CDR3 bases are TGTGCCAGCAGCCTAAGCAGGGACTCCACTGAAGCTTTCTTT. Encoded protein: CASSLSRDSTEAFF.

The chain recombines TRBV10-3 with TRBJ1-2; 11 bases agree with TRBD1. V lost 6 bases and J lost 6; bases outside the gene matches: 6. Germline V gives CDR1 ENHRY, CDR2 SYGVKD. The length of the CDR3 is 14 residues. CDR3 residues: CAIRPGQGGNGYTF. The CDR3 DNA reads TGTGCCATCAGGCCGGGACAGGGGGGAAATGGCTACACCTTC.

The chain has TRBV6-1 and TRBJ2-7; D is perhaps TRBD1 or TRBD2 (5 bases each). The CDR3 is 17 residues long. Germline V gene lookup returns CDR1 MNHNS and CDR2 SASEGT. Trimming cost V 4 bases and J 3 bases, with 22 bases left between them. For the CDR3, the DNA is TGTGCCAGCAGTGGAAGTGGGACGTCCCGCTTGAACTACGAGCAGTACTTC. It codes for CASSGSGTSRLNYEQYF.

The genes are TRBV25-1 and TRBJ2-1; no clear D gene. Trimming cost V 4 bases and J 0 bases, with 13 bases left between them. The CDR3 has 16 amino acids. Looked up from germline, CDR1 is MGHDK and CDR2 is SYGVNS. The CDR3 spells CASSGSQAGSYNEQFF. For the CDR3, the DNA is TGTGCCAGCAGTGGGTCGCAGGCAGGCTCCTACAATGAGCAGTTCTTC.

The J gene is TRBJ1-1, the V gene TRBV7-7, with D possibly matching TRBD1 (6 bases). The CDR3 consists of 17 residues. Between the trimmed V and J ends, which lost 1 base and 10 bases, there was a span of 25 bases. Germline V gene sequence: CDR1 SSHAT, CDR2 FNYEAQ (reference sequence). The CDR3 nucleotides read TGTGCCAGCAGCTTAGTCCCACAGGGACGGGGGCTAAGTGTAGCTTTCTTT. It translates to CASSLVPQGRGLSVAFF.

This rearrangement joins TRBV7-8 to TRBJ2-1; 11 bases match TRBD2. Germline V gene data show CDR1 as SGHVS and CDR2 as FQNEAQ. J lost 6 bases, V lost 5 bases, and 21 bases had no gene match. This CDR3 is 20 amino acids long. This chain's CDR3 is CASSRLAGGDATSGINEQFF. The CDR3 nucleotides read TGTGCCAGCAGCCGCTTGGCGGGGGGGGATGCGACTAGCGGGATCAATGAGCAGTTCTTC.

The V call is TRBV30, the J call TRBJ2-2, with 10 nucleotides matching TRBD2. Germline V gives CDR1 GTSNPN, CDR2 SVGIG (reference sequence). J gave up 4 bases and V 2 bases, and 4 bases lay outside the gene matches. The CDR3 contains 15 residues. The CDR3 nucleotides are TGTGCCTGGAGTTTGACTAGCGGGCCCACCGGGGAGCTGTTTTTT. Protein sequence: CAWSLTSGPTGELFF.

This chain uses TRBV5-1 with TRBJ2-2; no definite D call. V was trimmed by 5 bases and J by 5 bases, leaving 10 bases between them. Germline V gives CDR1 SGHRS, CDR2 YFSETQ. This CDR3 contains 13 residues. CDR3 DNA sequence: TGCGCCAGCAGTCGTGATGGAACCGGGGAGCTGTTTTTT. It yields the protein CASSRDGTGELFF.

A single count supports this clone. The chain joins TRBV2 to TRBJ1-1, with 7 bases aligning to TRBD1. CDR3 length: 14 residues. After removal of 7 bases from V and 4 bases from J, the junction contained 9 bases not matched to a gene. Germline V gene sequence: CDR1 SNHLY, CDR2 FYNNEI. The chain's CDR3 is CASILGGLGTEAFF. In DNA form, the CDR3 reads TGTGCCAGCATCTTAGGGGGCTTGGGCACTGAAGCTTTCTTT.

The chain joins TRBV5-4 to TRBJ2-7; D assignment may be TRBD1 or TRBD2 (5 bases each). V gave up 4 bases and J gave up 5 bases, with 22 bases separating them. Germline V lookup: CDR1 SGHNT, CDR2 YYREEE (reference sequence). This CDR3 spans 16 amino acids. CDR3 loop: CASSAEGLPGKNEQYF. The CDR3 coding sequence is TGTGCCAGCAGCGCCGAGGGTCTTCCAGGGAAGAACGAGCAGTACTTC.

This clone was recorded only once. V usage is TRBV9 and J usage is TRBJ2-7, with 9 bases that match TRBD1. The ends lost 3 bases at V and 3 bases at J; junction bases unmatched: 13. The CDR3 consists of 17 residues. CDR1 is SGDLS and CDR2 is YYNGEE in the germline V gene. The CDR3 DNA is TGTGCCAGCAGCGCCCGGGACAGGGCCACCCGAAACTACGAGCAGTACTTC. It encodes CASSARDRATRNYEQYF.

The chain uses TRBV12-3 or TRBV12-4 and TRBJ1-6, with unresolved D. The CDR3 sequence is 13 residues long. Trimming stripped 0 bases from V and 11 bases from J, with 8 bases between. CDR3 sequence: CASSLATGPPLHF. The CDR3 DNA is TGTGCCAGCAGTTTAGCCACGGGCCCACCCCTCCACTTT.

This chain connects TRBV19 to TRBJ1-1, with D perhaps TRBD1 (5 bases). Germline V CDR1 and CDR2: LNHDA, SQIVND (reference sequence). The CDR3 loop spans 18 amino acids. The V end lost 1 base, the J end lost 1 base, and 19 bases lay between the germline ends. The CDR3 sequence is CASSIGFRPGIWNTEAFF. CDR3 nucleotide sequence: TGTGCCAGTAGTATAGGGTTTCGGCCAGGGATTTGGAACACTGAAGCTTTCTTT. Full variable domain (rest looked up from reference TRBV19 and TRBJ1-1): DGGITQSPKYLFRKEGQNVTLSCEQNLNHDAMYWYRQDPGQGLRLIYYSQIVNDFQKGDIAEGYSVSREKKESFPLTVTSAQKNPTAFYLCASSIGFRPGIWNTEAFFGQGTRLTVV.

The V and J genes are TRBV3-1 (or the pseudogene TRBV3-2) and TRBJ2-7, with D unresolved. This CDR3 region has 14 residues. Germline V gives CDR1 LGHDT, CDR2 YNNKEL (reference sequence). V lost 1 base and J 2 bases, leaving 9 bases between the germline ends. CDR3 DNA: TGTGCCAGCAGCCAAGTCCATCATACCTACGAGCAGTACTTC. Translation: CASSQVHHTYEQYF.

This rearrangement joins TRBV7-2 to TRBJ2-2; no firm D call. V was cut by 5 bases and J by 7 bases, with 17 bases left in between. In germline, CDR1 is SGHTA, CDR2 FQGNSA. The CDR3 contains 15 residues. CDR3 loop: CASSPNLVQDGELFF. DNA for the CDR3: TGTGCCAGCAGCCCTAATCTGGTGCAGGACGGGGAGCTGTTTTTT.